What follows are 12 T cell receptor beta chains derived from one specimen sequenced in a study of technical replicates of blood from a handful of donors. TCRdb's table, derived via immunoSEQ multiplex PCR, lists solely in-frame clones and lacks some. The sample lists 91,000 or so clones, roughly 96% occurring once. Source material: T cells isolated from PBMCs. The source of these receptors is a human donor in good health.

Concerning this clone: One end of the junction does not line up with germline, which may come from a read error. V usage is TRBV6-4 and J usage is TRBJ1-2, with 7 bases matching TRBD1. The germline gives CDR1 MRHNA, CDR2 SNTAGT. This CDR3 has 17 residues. The DNA for the CDR3 is TGTGCCAGCAGTTACTCGGGGCAGTGGAAACCAGGGGGTGGCTACACCTTC. Translating it yields CASSYSGQWKPGGGYTF.

This clone is a singleton in its sample. The genes are TRBV5-1 and TRBJ1-4; D gene ambiguous. Germline V gene sequence: CDR1 SGHRS, CDR2 YFSETQ. The CDR3 covers 15 residues. V was pared by 0 bases and J by 6 bases, with 12 bases between. The CDR3 is CASSLAASRDEKLFF. CDR3 coding DNA: TGCGCCAGCAGCTTGGCCGCGTCGAGGGATGAAAAACTGTTTTTT.

The chain employs TRBV6-5 and TRBJ1-5; possibly TRBD1 for D (6 bases). Germline assignment: CDR1 MNHEY and CDR2 SVGAGI. The CDR3 is made up of 14 amino acids. Trimming pared 2 bases from V and 8 bases from J, leaving 13 bases between. The CDR3 is CASSYLGGGEPQHF. The CDR3 region has the DNA TGTGCCAGCAGTTACCTCGGGGGGGGCGAGCCCCAGCATTTT.

The rearrangement joins TRBV10-3 to TRBJ2-2; weak D call: TRBD2 (6 bases). Trimming removed 7 bases from V and 1 base from J, with 25 bases in between. Germline-derived CDR1 and CDR2 are ENHRY and SYGVKD. This CDR3 spans 19 amino acids. CDR3 coding DNA: TGTGCCATCAAGGCAGGTTGGGCGGCGGAGGGAATGAACACCGGGGAGCTGTTTTTT. As protein: CAIKAGWAAEGMNTGELFF.

This clone was seen a single time. The J gene is TRBJ2-1, the V gene TRBV19; a possible D gene is TRBD1 (5 bases). The germline V and J ends were trimmed by 7 bases and 4 bases, with 20 bases remaining between them. CDR3 length: 16 amino acids. Germline CDR1 and CDR2: LNHDA and SQIVND (reference sequence). CDR3 sequence: CASTISGAGFYNEQFF. DNA of the CDR3: TGTGCCAGTACTATTAGTGGGGCAGGGTTTTACAATGAGCAGTTCTTC.

The DNA of the CDR3 is TGTGCCAGCAGTGAAGGGGGAAACAGGGGGCACACTGAAGCTTTCTTT. Its translation: CASSEGGNRGHTEAFF. The rearrangement links TRBV2 to TRBJ1-1; 9 bases match TRBD1. CDR3 length equals 16 residues. CDR1 is SNHLY, CDR2 FYNNEI, per germline. J was trimmed by 3 bases and V by 1 base; bases with no gene match: 6.

This rearrangement joins TRBV7-9 to TRBJ2-7; perhaps TRBD1 as D (5 bases). The CDR3 has 12 amino acids. V gave up 5 bases and J gave up 3 bases, with 8 bases separating them. CDR1 and CDR2 from the germline V gene are SEHNR and FQNEAQ (reference sequence). The CDR3 region has the DNA TGTGCCAGCAGCCCGGACAACTACGAGCAGTACTTC. As protein: CASSPDNYEQYF.

CDR3 bases: TGTGCCAGCAGTTCACTACCAAGGACTAGCGGGAGGGCCAATGAGCAGTTCTTC. Translated: CASSSLPRTSGRANEQFF. This rearrangement joins TRBV27 to TRBJ2-1; TRBD2 matches 15 bases. The CDR3 is 18 residues long. Germline CDR1 is MNHEY and CDR2 is SMNVEV (reference sequence). Losses at the gene ends were 4 bases for V and 6 bases for J; bases not matched to a gene: 10.

V and J are TRBV7-3 and TRBJ2-1; 8 bases match TRBD2. CDR1 SGHTA and CDR2 FQGTGA come from the germline V gene. Trimming removed 6 bases from V and 0 bases from J; junction bases left unmatched: 7. CDR3 length equals 16 residues. The CDR3 loop is CASSLSGANSYNEQFF. The DNA of the CDR3 is TGTGCCAGCAGTCTTAGCGGGGCCAACTCCTACAATGAGCAGTTCTTC. The entire variable domain, with the rest obtained from reference TRBV7-3 and TRBJ2-1, is as follows: GAGVSQTPSNKVTEKGKYVELRCDPISGHTALYWYRQSLGQGPEFLIYFQGTGAADDSGLPNDRFFAVRPEGSVSTLKIQRTERGDSAVYLCASSLSGANSYNEQFFGPGTRLTVL.

The rearrangement uses TRBV5-4 and TRBJ1-6; a weak D match, TRBD1 (6 bases). CDR3 length equals 16 residues. CDR1 and CDR2 from the germline V gene are SGHNT and YYREEE (reference sequence). Trimming pared 4 bases from V and 4 bases from J, leaving 15 bases between. The CDR3 region is CASSPSVDRYNSPLHF. CDR3 nucleotide sequence: TGTGCCAGCAGCCCCAGTGTGGACAGATATAATTCACCCCTCCACTTT. The whole variable domain, remainder taken from reference TRBV5-4 and TRBJ1-6, is ETGVTQSPTHLIKTRGQQVTLRCSSQSGHNTVSWYQQALGQGPQFIFQYYREEENGRGNFPPRFSGLQFPNYSSELNVNALELDDSALYLCASSPSVDRYNSPLHFGNGTRLTVT.

The gene calls are TRBV25-1 and TRBJ1-2, with D maybe TRBD1 (6 bases). The CDR3 has 14 residues. The V end lost 4 bases, the J end lost 4 bases, and 13 bases lay between the germline ends. In germline, CDR1 is MGHDK, CDR2 SYGVNS. The CDR3 loop is CASSGLDRFYGYTF. The CDR3 bases are TGTGCCAGCAGTGGGCTTGACAGGTTCTATGGCTACACCTTC.

The gene calls are TRBV23-1 and TRBJ2-1; 9 nucleotides align to TRBD2. TRBV23-1 is an ORF for which the function is uncertain. The V gene end was trimmed by 2 bases and the J gene end by 8 bases; junction bases not matched to a gene: 4. The CDR3 has 14 residues. CDR3 residues: CASSQIAGEDEQFF. CDR3 sequence (DNA): TGCGCCAGCAGTCAAATAGCGGGAGAGGATGAGCAGTTCTTC.